The 25 T cell receptor beta chains reported below all come from one sample, sequenced in a study of cytomegalovirus exposure and HLA in healthy donors. PCR used 60 Vbeta primers and 13 Jbeta primers. Assay: immunoSEQ multiplex PCR; the TCRdb copy retains only in-frame clones and omits some. The repertoire holds more than 85,000 clones, with over 65% as singletons. The source material was PBMCs. The receptors originated from a man younger than 45 in good health and CMV-seropositive.

This clone was detected once. The gene calls are TRBV10-1 and TRBJ2-5; 9 nucleotides agree with TRBD1. Matching the DNA end better, TRBJ2-7 makes the J call doubtful. Germline V gene data show CDR1 as WNHNN and CDR2 as SYGVQD (reference sequence). The CDR3 contains 14 residues. In DNA, the CDR3 is TGCGCCAGCAGTGCCCGGGACAGGGTGGACGAGCAGTACTTC. It translates to CASSARDRVDEQYF.

V is TRBV7-9 and J is TRBJ1-6; a possible D gene is TRBD1 (6 bases). From germline, CDR1 is SEHNR and CDR2 FQNEAQ (reference sequence). Trimming shortened V by 5 bases and J by 7 bases, and 12 bases separated the two germline ends. The CDR3 is 14 amino acids. Written as DNA, the CDR3 is TGTGCCAGCAGCCCCTCCCAGGGGAATTCACCCCTCCACTTT. It encodes CASSPSQGNSPLHF.

V gene TRBV11-2 combines with J gene TRBJ2-5; TRBD2 is a possible D gene (6 bases). This CDR3 has 17 amino acids. V was shortened by 5 bases and J by 5 bases, with 24 bases between the two germline ends. The V gene's germline CDR1 is SGHAT and CDR2 FQNNGV. CDR3 bases: TGTGCCAGCAGCCTGGAGGGGCTGGTTAGCTGGGGCGAGACCCAGTACTTC. Amino acids: CASSLEGLVSWGETQYF.

This clone appeared a single time. V gene TRBV6-4 combines with J gene TRBJ1-3, with a tentative D call TRBD1 (5 bases). The germline V gene has CDR1 MRHNA and CDR2 SNTAGT. The V and J ends lost 6 bases and 4 bases respectively, with 7 bases between them. The CDR3 spans 12 residues. The CDR3 nucleotides read TGTGCCAGCAGGTACAGGGGAAACACCATATATTTT. Encoded protein: CASRYRGNTIYF.

The chain recombines TRBV7-2 with TRBJ1-6; a possible D gene is TRBD1 (6 bases). The CDR3 runs 16 residues. In germline, CDR1 is SGHTA, CDR2 FQGNSA. V lost 5 bases to trimming and J lost 6 bases, with 17 bases between them. CDR3 DNA sequence: TGTGCCAGCAGCCGAGACTGGGGGGGGCGTAATTCACCCCTCCACTTT. Translating gives CASSRDWGGRNSPLHF.

J is TRBJ1-1 and V is TRBV29-1; D is unclear. The CDR3 covers 11 residues. The germline V gene encodes CDR1 SQVTM and CDR2 ANQGSEA. CDR3 in DNA: TGCAGTGCCCGGTTGAACACTGAAGCTTTCTTT. Translating gives CSARLNTEAFF.

The rearrangement joins TRBV5-6 to TRBJ2-3, with 9 bases lining up with TRBD1. V was clipped by 0 bases and J by 5 bases; unmatched bases: 1. Germline CDR1 and CDR2: SGHDT and YYEEEE. CDR3 size: 14 residues. DNA of the CDR3: TGTGCCAGCAGCTTGGTGGACAGGGGAGATACGCAGTATTTT. Protein product: CASSLVDRGDTQYF.

The chain joins TRBV7-9 to TRBJ2-3, with D unresolved. Germline V gene sequence: CDR1 SEHNR, CDR2 FQNEAQ (reference sequence). V lost 8 bases and J lost 0, with 15 bases in between. This CDR3 region has 15 residues. The DNA for the CDR3 is TGTGCCAGCGGCGGAGCAACAAAGAGCACAGATACGCAGTATTTT. Amino acid sequence: CASGGATKSTDTQYF.

This clone was seen more than once but under ten times. The gene calls are TRBV9 and TRBJ1-4, with D maybe TRBD1 (6 bases). Germline CDR1 reads SGDLS; CDR2 reads YYNGEE. With 0 bases removed from V and 2 bases from J, the gap between germline ends came to 20 bases. The CDR3 extends over 19 amino acids. The CDR3 protein is CASSVDGTFPSRTNEKLFF. The CDR3 nucleotides read TGTGCCAGCAGCGTAGACGGGACATTTCCTTCGAGGACTAATGAAAAACTGTTTTTT.

The CDR3 reads CASSQDRTGAGNTIYF. The CDR3 DNA sequence: TGCGCCAGCAGCCAAGATAGGACAGGGGCGGGAAACACCATATATTTT. The rearrangement uses TRBV4-3 and TRBJ1-3; 9 bases align to TRBD1. Unmatched junction bases numbered 4, after V lost 0 bases and J lost 4 bases. There are 16 residues in the CDR3. Germline V lookup: CDR1 LGHNA, CDR2 YSLEER.

The chain is built from TRBV11-2 and TRBJ2-1, with a tentative D call TRBD1 (5 bases). The CDR3 has 13 residues. With 5 bases removed from V and 5 bases from J, the gap between germline ends came to 10 bases. Germline V gene data show CDR1 as SGHAT and CDR2 as FQNNGV. This CDR3 reads CASSLGQNNEQFF. In nucleotides, the CDR3 is TGTGCCAGCAGCCTCGGACAAAACAATGAGCAGTTCTTC.

CDR3 sequence reads: CASSTRSGAYNEQFF. The CDR3 region has the DNA TGTGCCAGCAGCACCCGTAGCGGGGCCTACAATGAGCAGTTCTTC. The chain employs TRBV9 and TRBJ2-1, with 8 bases lining up with TRBD2. V dropped 4 bases and J dropped 2; count of bases not matched to a gene: 5. The CDR3 runs 15 residues. Germline V gene lookup returns CDR1 SGDLS and CDR2 YYNGEE.

The chain uses TRBV27 and TRBJ1-1, with D possibly being TRBD1 (5 bases). Trimming took 7 bases from V and 7 from J, leaving 19 bases between them. CDR3 length: 14 residues. Germline CDR1 reads MNHEY; CDR2 reads SMNVEV (reference sequence). The DNA for the CDR3 is TGTGCCAGCAAGGCCGGGGGGAGCCGGGGTGAAGCTTTCTTT. This gives the protein CASKAGGSRGEAFF.

The chain couples TRBV28 to TRBJ1-1; 9 nucleotides agree with TRBD1. CDR1 is MDHEN, CDR2 SYDVKM, per germline. V shed 1 base, J shed 5 bases, and the junction held 2 bases outside the gene matches. This CDR3 contains 14 residues. In DNA, the CDR3 is TGTGCCAGCAGTTTATCGACAGGGGGGACTGAAGCTTTCTTT. It yields the protein CASSLSTGGTEAFF.

The J gene is TRBJ2-7, the V gene TRBV7-9; D not resolved. The CDR3 length is 12 residues. CDR1 and CDR2 (germline): SEHNR, FQNEAQ (reference sequence). The V end was cut by 5 bases, the J end by 9 bases, with 14 bases between. CDR3 region: CASSPTIPGQYF. CDR3 DNA: TGTGCCAGCAGCCCCACTATCCCCGGGCAGTACTTC.

The rearrangement joins TRBV28 to TRBJ1-3; 7 bases align to TRBD1. Per germline, CDR1 MDHEN and CDR2 SYDVKM. After removal of 2 bases from V and 0 bases from J, the junction contained 1 base not matched to a gene. CDR3 size: 15 residues. CDR3 nucleotides: TGTGCCAGCAGTTTAAACAGGGGCTCTGGAAACACCATATATTTT. The encoded protein is CASSLNRGSGNTIYF. Supplemented by reference TRBV28 and TRBJ1-3, the full variable domain reads DVKVTQSSRYLVKRTGEKVFLECVQDMDHENMFWYRQDPGLGLRLIYFSYDVKMKEKGDIPEGYSVSREKKERFSLILESASTNQTSMYLCASSLNRGSGNTIYFGEGSWLTVV.

V usage is TRBV4-3 and J usage is TRBJ2-7; D ambiguous. Per the germline V gene, CDR1 is LGHNA and CDR2 is YSLEER. Deletions cut 0 bases from V and 2 bases from J, with 5 bases between. The CDR3 length is 13 residues. CDR3 loop: CASSQDRAYEQYF. CDR3 DNA sequence: TGCGCCAGCAGCCAAGACCGAGCCTACGAGCAGTACTTC.

The chain carries TRBV5-6 and TRBJ2-5; 8 bases map to TRBD2. The CDR3 contains 16 residues. CDR1 is SGHDT and CDR2 is YYEEEE in the germline V gene. Trimming removed 1 base from V and 1 base from J; junction bases left unmatched: 6. In DNA form, the CDR3 reads TGTGCCAGCAGCTTGAAAAGCGGGGGAGTCCAAGAGACCCAGTACTTC. It translates to CASSLKSGGVQETQYF.

The CDR3 DNA follows: TGTGCCAGCAGCTTATGGGCCGAGCAGTACTTC. Translating gives CASSLWAEQYF. The chain is built from TRBV7-8 and TRBJ2-7; the D is unclear. The CDR3 extends over 11 amino acids. V lost 2 bases, J lost 6 bases, and 5 bases lay in between. Germline V lookup: CDR1 SGHVS, CDR2 FQNEAQ. Complete variable domain (other parts from reference TRBV7-8 and TRBJ2-7): GAGVSQSPRYKVAKRGQDVALRCDPISGHVSLFWYQQALGQGPEFLTYFQNEAQLDKSGLPSDRFFAERPEGSVSTLKIQRTQQEDSAVYLCASSLWAEQYFGPGTRLTVT.

The J gene is TRBJ1-2, the V gene TRBV9; maybe TRBD1 (6 bases). With 3 bases removed from V and 4 bases from J, the gap between germline ends came to 13 bases. The germline gives CDR1 SGDLS, CDR2 YYNGEE. This CDR3 has 14 residues. The CDR3 here is CASSEQGAGYGYTF. In DNA form, the CDR3 reads TGTGCCAGCAGCGAACAGGGCGCTGGCTATGGCTACACCTTC.

This clone was counted between two and nine times. The V call is TRBV6-4, the J call TRBJ2-6; 9 positions agree with TRBD1. CDR3 length equals 16 residues. V lost 6 bases, J lost 4 bases, and 7 bases stayed unmatched. From germline, CDR1 is MRHNA and CDR2 SNTAGT. CDR3 sequence (DNA): TGTGCCAGCAGCCAGACAGGGGGGGCCGGGGCCAACGTCCTGACTTTC. This sequence encodes CASSQTGGAGANVLTF.

The chain is built from TRBV28 and TRBJ1-3; 8 nucleotides agree with TRBD1. This CDR3 has 15 amino acids. J was trimmed by 0 bases and V by 4 bases; bases with no gene match: 2. CDR1 is MDHEN and CDR2 is SYDVKM in the germline V gene. CDR3: CASSYGTGSGNTIYF. The CDR3 coding sequence is TGTGCCAGCAGTTACGGGACAGGCTCTGGAAACACCATATATTTT. Based on the CDR3 plus reference TRBV28 and TRBJ1-3, the full variable domain is DVKVTQSSRYLVKRTGEKVFLECVQDMDHENMFWYRQDPGLGLRLIYFSYDVKMKEKGDIPEGYSVSREKKERFSLILESASTNQTSMYLCASSYGTGSGNTIYFGEGSWLTVV.

This chain joins TRBV7-9 and TRBJ1-3, with 9 bases lining up with TRBD1. Germline V CDR1 and CDR2: SEHNR, FQNEAQ (reference sequence). Trimming at V came to 6 bases and at J to 2 bases, leaving 8 bases not matched to a gene. This CDR3 spans 16 amino acids. This CDR3 is CASSSTGTGPGNTIYF. As DNA, the CDR3 is TGTGCCAGCAGTTCCACCGGGACAGGGCCTGGAAACACCATATATTTT. The full variable domain, completed using reference TRBV7-9 and TRBJ1-3, is DTGVSQNPRHKITKRGQNVTFRCDPISEHNRLYWYRQTLGQGPEFLTYFQNEAQLEKSRLLSDRFSAERPKGSFSTLEIQRTEQGDSAMYLCASSSTGTGPGNTIYFGEGSWLTVV.

V is TRBV4-1 and J is TRBJ1-6; D may be TRBD1 (6 bases). V lost 3 bases to trimming and J lost 3 bases, with 15 bases between them. Germline CDR1 and CDR2: MGHRA and YSYEKL. CDR3 length equals 17 residues. CDR3 in amino acids: CASSHIGRGHYNSPLHF. CDR3 nucleotides: TGCGCCAGCAGCCACATCGGCAGGGGCCACTATAATTCACCCCTCCACTTT.

This chain uses TRBV28 with TRBJ2-6, with 8 bases matching TRBD2. Germline trimming cut 2 bases from V and 0 bases from J; bases unmatched to any gene: 21. This CDR3 has 23 residues. In germline, CDR1 is MDHEN, CDR2 SYDVKM. CDR3 in DNA: TGTGCCAGCAGTTTACCCTTTCCCGGGACCCGGGGACTAGGGCCCTCTGGGGCCAACGTCCTGACTTTC. Translation: CASSLPFPGTRGLGPSGANVLTF.